These 14 T cell receptor beta chains came from one sample sequenced in a study of blood T cell repertoires in COVID-19. The method was immunoSEQ multiplex PCR; TCRdb's version includes in-frame clones alone and lacks a portion of them. Of approximately 130,000 clones detected, around four fifths appear once; the ten largest clones hold over 15%. Sequences were obtained from PBMCs or T cells enriched from blood (not recorded which). These receptors were collected from a man aged 25 to 40 who had recovered from COVID-19.

The chain couples TRBV19 to TRBJ1-5; D is perhaps TRBD1 (5 bases). Trimming pared 1 base from V and 4 bases from J, leaving 11 bases between. The germline V gene encodes CDR1 LNHDA and CDR2 SQIVND (reference sequence). CDR3 size: 15 residues. The CDR3 loop is CASSIARGVNQPQHF. For the CDR3, the DNA is TGTGCCAGTAGTATAGCCCGGGGGGTTAATCAGCCCCAGCATTTT.

The chain is built from TRBV19 and TRBJ2-2; 9 bases are shared with TRBD1. Germline V gene lookup returns CDR1 LNHDA and CDR2 SQIVND (reference sequence). The CDR3 is 15 amino acids. J gave up 7 bases and V 6 bases, and 9 bases lay outside the gene matches. The CDR3 loop is CASSPRQGESGELFF. As DNA, the CDR3 is TGTGCCAGTAGCCCCAGACAGGGGGAGAGCGGGGAGCTGTTTTTT.

V and J are TRBV7-9 and TRBJ2-7; D not certain. Trimming cost V 4 bases and J 0 bases, with 4 bases left between them. The CDR3 is 12 amino acids. Germline V gene lookup returns CDR1 SEHNR and CDR2 FQNEAQ (reference sequence). The CDR3 here is CASSSSSYEQYF. In DNA, the CDR3 is TGTGCCAGCAGCTCTAGCTCCTACGAGCAGTACTTC.

This clone was counted a single time. The genes are TRBV7-9 and TRBJ2-7; no definite D call. This CDR3 contains 11 residues. V lost 4 bases to trimming and J lost 2 bases, with 3 bases between them. Per germline, CDR1 SEHNR and CDR2 FQNEAQ (reference sequence). The CDR3 here is CASSSTYEQYV. The CDR3, as DNA: TGTGCCAGCAGCTCCACCTACGAGCAGTACGTC.

This clone was detected only a few times. This rearrangement joins TRBV5-4 to TRBJ2-7; perhaps TRBD1 as D (5 bases). V gave up 0 bases and J gave up 0 bases, with 7 bases separating them. The CDR3 totals 14 residues. Germline CDR1 and CDR2: SGHNT and YYREEE (reference sequence). Written as DNA, the CDR3 is TGTGCCAGCAGCTTGGATGGGGCCTCCTACGAGCAGTACTTC. It specifies CASSLDGASYEQYF.

CDR3 amino acids: CASSERGWSNTGELFF. The DNA for the CDR3 is TGTGCCAGCAGTGAAAGGGGATGGTCGAACACCGGGGAGCTGTTTTTT. The V call is TRBV2, the J call TRBJ2-2, with D possibly TRBD1 on 5 matching bases. Between the trimmed V and J ends, which lost 2 bases and 0 bases, there was a span of 10 bases. CDR1 and CDR2 (germline): SNHLY, FYNNEI. The CDR3 runs to 16 residues.

This sequence joins TRBV2 and TRBJ2-7; 12 bases map to TRBD1. Germline trimming cut 4 bases from V and 5 bases from J; bases unmatched to any gene: 3. Germline CDR1 is SNHLY and CDR2 is FYNNEI. The CDR3 has 14 residues. CDR3 nucleotides: TGTGCCAGCAGTGGGGGACAGGGGGCTAACGAGCAGTACTTC. It encodes CASSGGQGANEQYF.

The chain couples TRBV11-2 to TRBJ2-1; D remains ambiguous. The V end was cut by 2 bases, the J end by 0 bases, with 14 bases between. This CDR3 has 17 residues. Germline CDR1 is SGHAT and CDR2 is FQNNGV. CDR3 sequence (DNA): TGTGCCAGCAGCTTATATGAGCGCCCGACCTCCTACAATGAGCAGTTCTTC. Translation gives CASSLYERPTSYNEQFF.

This sequence joins TRBV7-2 and TRBJ2-3, with 9 bases identical to TRBD2. CDR1 and CDR2 from the germline V gene are SGHTA and FQGNSA. Trimming cost V 5 bases and J 4 bases; bases outside gene matches: 7. The CDR3 runs 15 residues. The CDR3: CASSISGGGSDTQYF. In DNA, the CDR3 is TGTGCCAGCAGCATTAGCGGGGGTGGCTCAGATACGCAGTATTTT.

This chain uses TRBV7-9 with TRBJ2-7; TRBD2 matches at 9 bases. Germline V gene lookup returns CDR1 SEHNR and CDR2 FQNEAQ (reference sequence). The CDR3 has 15 amino acids. The junction had 8 bases not matched to a gene; V was cut back by 5 bases and J by 3 bases. The CDR3 region is CASSPDSSGIYEQYF. CDR3 nucleotides: TGTGCCAGCAGCCCTGACTCTAGCGGGATCTACGAGCAGTACTTC.

The chain couples TRBV27 to TRBJ1-3; 8 bases are a match to TRBD1. With 2 bases clipped from V and 0 bases from J, the junction kept 0 bases outside the gene matches. CDR3 size: 15 residues. Germline V lookup: CDR1 MNHEY, CDR2 SMNVEV (reference sequence). Here the CDR3 reads CASSLTGGSGNTIYF. Written as DNA, the CDR3 is TGTGCCAGCAGTTTAACAGGGGGCTCTGGAAACACCATATATTTT.

CDR3 residues: CASRTTRGRYETQYF. The CDR3 nucleotides are TGTGCCAGCAGAACAACCAGGGGGCGATACGAGACCCAGTACTTC. The rearrangement links TRBV6-5 to TRBJ2-5; 8 bases match TRBD1. Looked up from germline, CDR1 is MNHEY and CDR2 is SVGAGI. This CDR3 region has 15 residues. Trimming removed 6 bases from V and 5 bases from J; junction bases left unmatched: 11.

The chain links TRBV7-9 to TRBJ2-7; perhaps TRBD2 as D (6 bases). The CDR3 loop spans 14 amino acids. CDR1 is SEHNR, CDR2 FQNEAQ, per germline (reference sequence). Trimming cost V 4 bases and J 1 base, with 11 bases left between them. Here the CDR3 DNA reads TGTGCCAGCAGCTCCCCGGGACTTTCCTACGAGCAGTACTTC. It is translated as CASSSPGLSYEQYF.

The chain combines TRBV30 with TRBJ1-1, with a possible D match to TRBD1 (6 bases). V lost 4 bases, J lost 1 base, and 10 bases lay in between. The germline CDR1 and CDR2 sequences are GTSNPN and SVGIG (reference sequence). This CDR3 is 13 amino acids long. The DNA for the CDR3 is TGTGCCTGGACGCGCAGGGGGAACACTGAAGCTTTCTTT. It yields the protein CAWTRRGNTEAFF.